The TCR beta chain described here comes from a study of cytotoxic CD8 clonotypes in ibrutinib-treated CLL. At the level of the study: Sample averages reached about 250,000 productive templates and 94,082 productive rearrangements. Study-level points and caveats: Once treatment began, public clonotypes, which were uncommon, contracted or stayed stable.

Trimming cost V 7 bases and J 6 bases, with 18 bases left between them. Germline V CDR1 and CDR2: SGHAT, FQNNGV. CDR3 size: 15 residues. The assay was immunoSEQ multiplex PCR, and TCRdb's table has in-frame clones only and misses some. The table has about 69,000 clones, more than 75% seen once. As concerns this clone: Its target is not known.

This sequence joins TRBV11-2 and TRBJ2-2, with D tentatively TRBD1 or TRBD2 (7 bases each). The material was PBMCs, obtained at disease progression, from a patient treated with ibrutinib. The clonotype was recovered from a human donor with chronic lymphocytic leukemia. The CDR3: CASNSQGGIAGELFF. CDR3 sequence (DNA): TGTGCCAGCAACTCCCAGGGGGGGATAGCCGGGGAGCTGTTTTTT.